The table lists the clone carrying this TCR beta chain with a few counts. The data are from a study of patients and donors after allogeneic stem cell transplantation. TCRdb re-derived calls from the RT-PCR reads in MiXCR, one entry per CDR3 protein. The sample comprises 200,000 to 250,000 distinct CDR3 sequences, less than 15% of which are singletons, and around 10% rests with the top ten. CDR3 size: 15 residues. V shed 1 base and J 6 bases; nucleotides not matched to a gene: 3. Sequencing was performed on blood, either unsorted or a sorted T cell fraction (not recorded which). This chain joins TRBV12-3 or TRBV12-4 and TRBJ2-1; 10 bases align to TRBD1. This TCR was recovered from a human donor who was either an allogeneic HSCT recipient or a stem cell or donor lymphocyte infusion donor (not recorded which). It is not recorded whose cells these are; they may come from a transplant donor. CDR3 sequence (DNA): TGTGCCAGCAGTTTAGGACAGGGGGCCGCCAATGAGCAGTTCTTC. Translated, it gives CASSLGQGAANEQFF.